This T cell receptor beta chain was found in a study of technical replicates of blood from a few donors. The repertoire was sequenced with immunoSEQ multiplex PCR; TCRdb's copy has only in-frame clones and lacks some. The sample includes some 90,000 clones, around 96% of them seen just once. The germline V and J ends were trimmed by 4 bases and 5 bases, with 6 bases remaining between them. CDR1 MNHEY and CDR2 SMNVEV come from the germline V gene (reference sequence). CDR3 length: 12 residues. Sequences were obtained from T cells isolated from PBMCs. J is TRBJ2-1 and V is TRBV27, with D unclear. The sequence came from a human donor in good health. The CDR3 region has the DNA TGTGCCAGCAGTTCACTGGACAATGAGCAGTTCTTC. Translation gives CASSSLDNEQFF.